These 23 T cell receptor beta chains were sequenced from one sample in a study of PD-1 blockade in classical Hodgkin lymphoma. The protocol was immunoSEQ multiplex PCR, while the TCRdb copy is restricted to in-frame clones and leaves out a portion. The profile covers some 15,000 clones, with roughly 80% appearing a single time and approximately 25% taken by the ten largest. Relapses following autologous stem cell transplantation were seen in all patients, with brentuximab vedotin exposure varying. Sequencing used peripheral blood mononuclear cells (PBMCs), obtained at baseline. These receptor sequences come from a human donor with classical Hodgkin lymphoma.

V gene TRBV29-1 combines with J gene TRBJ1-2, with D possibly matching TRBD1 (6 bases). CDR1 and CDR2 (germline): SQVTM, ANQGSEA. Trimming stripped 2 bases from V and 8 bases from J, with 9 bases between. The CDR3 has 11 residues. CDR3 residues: CSVERGGGYTF. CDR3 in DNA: TGCAGCGTTGAAAGGGGGGGAGGCTACACCTTC.

The CDR3 loop reads CASGSLMNTEAFF. DNA for the CDR3: TGTGCTAGTGGCAGCCTCATGAACACTGAAGCTTTCTTT. The V gene is TRBV12-5, the J gene TRBJ1-1, with D hard to call. CDR1 is LGHNT, CDR2 FRNRAP, per germline. The germline V and J ends were trimmed by 6 bases and 0 bases, with 8 bases remaining between them. The CDR3 has 13 amino acids.

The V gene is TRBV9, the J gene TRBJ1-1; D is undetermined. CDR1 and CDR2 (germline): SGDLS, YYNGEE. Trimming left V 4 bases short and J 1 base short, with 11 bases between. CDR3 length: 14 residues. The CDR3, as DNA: TGTGCCAGCAGCCCAAGGTGGGGGAACACTGAAGCTTTCTTT. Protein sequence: CASSPRWGNTEAFF.

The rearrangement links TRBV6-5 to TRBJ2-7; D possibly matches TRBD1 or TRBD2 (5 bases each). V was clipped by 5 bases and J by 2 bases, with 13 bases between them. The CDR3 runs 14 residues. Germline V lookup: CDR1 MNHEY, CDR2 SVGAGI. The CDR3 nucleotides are TGTGCCAGCAGTAAGTGGGACGGCACCTACGAGCAGTACTTC. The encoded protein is CASSKWDGTYEQYF.

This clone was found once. Here the CDR3 reads CASRARETQYF. The CDR3, as DNA: TGTGCCAGCAGGGCCCGCGAGACCCAGTACTTC. The rearrangement links TRBV28 to TRBJ2-5; D remains ambiguous. Looked up from germline, CDR1 is MDHEN and CDR2 is SYDVKM. The V gene lost 6 bases and the J gene lost 5 bases, with 7 bases spanning the gap. This CDR3 spans 11 amino acids. The full variable domain, with the rest looked up from reference TRBV28 and TRBJ2-5, is DVKVTQSSRYLVKRTGEKVFLECVQDMDHENMFWYRQDPGLGLRLIYFSYDVKMKEKGDIPEGYSVSREKKERFSLILESASTNQTSMYLCASRARETQYFGPGTRLLVL.

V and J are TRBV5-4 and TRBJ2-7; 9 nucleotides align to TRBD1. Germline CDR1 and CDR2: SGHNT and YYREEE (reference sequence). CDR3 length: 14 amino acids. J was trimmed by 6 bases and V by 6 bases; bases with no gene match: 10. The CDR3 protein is CASNTDRGASEQYF. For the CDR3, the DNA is TGTGCCAGCAACACTGACAGGGGGGCCTCCGAGCAGTACTTC. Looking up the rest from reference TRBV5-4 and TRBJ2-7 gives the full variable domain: ETGVTQSPTHLIKTRGQQVTLRCSSQSGHNTVSWYQQALGQGPQFIFQYYREEENGRGNFPPRFSGLQFPNYSSELNVNALELDDSALYLCASNTDRGASEQYFGPGTRLTVT.

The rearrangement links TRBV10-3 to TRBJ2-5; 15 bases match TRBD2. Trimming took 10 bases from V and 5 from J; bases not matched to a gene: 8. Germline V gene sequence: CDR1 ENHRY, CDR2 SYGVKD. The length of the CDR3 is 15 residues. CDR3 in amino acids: CASRTSGGALETQYF. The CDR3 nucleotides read TGTGCCAGTCGGACTAGCGGGGGGGCCTTGGAGACCCAGTACTTC.

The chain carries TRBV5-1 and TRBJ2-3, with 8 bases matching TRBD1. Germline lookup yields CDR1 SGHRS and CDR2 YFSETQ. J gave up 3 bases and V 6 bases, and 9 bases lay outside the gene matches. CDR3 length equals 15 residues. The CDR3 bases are TGCGCCAGCAAAATGACAGGGGACGGTACAGATACGCAGTATTTT. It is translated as CASKMTGDGTDTQYF.

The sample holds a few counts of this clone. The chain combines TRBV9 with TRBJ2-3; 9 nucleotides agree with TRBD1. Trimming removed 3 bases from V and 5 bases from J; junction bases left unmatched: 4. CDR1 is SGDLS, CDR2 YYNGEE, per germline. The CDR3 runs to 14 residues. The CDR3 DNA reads TGTGCCAGCAGCGACAGGGGGCTCGTAGATACGCAGTATTTT. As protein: CASSDRGLVDTQYF.

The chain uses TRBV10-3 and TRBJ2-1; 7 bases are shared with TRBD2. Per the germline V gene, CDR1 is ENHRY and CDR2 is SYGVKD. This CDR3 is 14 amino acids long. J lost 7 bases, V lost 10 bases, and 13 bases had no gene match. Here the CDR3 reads CATGGGGGGNEQFF. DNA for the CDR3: TGTGCCACAGGTGGTGGCGGGGGTGGAAATGAGCAGTTCTTC.

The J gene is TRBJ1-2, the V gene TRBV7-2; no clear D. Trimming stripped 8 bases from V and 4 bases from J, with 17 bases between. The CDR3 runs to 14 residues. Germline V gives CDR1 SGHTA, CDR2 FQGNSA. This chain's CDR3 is CASAGARAGYGYTF. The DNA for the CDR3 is TGTGCCAGCGCCGGAGCGCGGGCCGGCTATGGCTACACCTTC. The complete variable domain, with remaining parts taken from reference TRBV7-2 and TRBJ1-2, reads GAGVSQSPSNKVTEKGKDVELRCDPISGHTALYWYRQSLGQGLEFLIYFQGNSAPDKSGLPSDRFSAERTGGSVSTLTIQRTQQEDSAVYLCASAGARAGYGYTFGSGTRLTVV.

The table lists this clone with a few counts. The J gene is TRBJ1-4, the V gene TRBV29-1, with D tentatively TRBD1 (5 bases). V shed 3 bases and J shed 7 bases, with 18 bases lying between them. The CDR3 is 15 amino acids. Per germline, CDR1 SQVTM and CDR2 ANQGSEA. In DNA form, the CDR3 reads TGCAGCGTTGACCTGTCGGACCAGGGAGGTGAAAAACTGTTTTTT. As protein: CSVDLSDQGGEKLFF.

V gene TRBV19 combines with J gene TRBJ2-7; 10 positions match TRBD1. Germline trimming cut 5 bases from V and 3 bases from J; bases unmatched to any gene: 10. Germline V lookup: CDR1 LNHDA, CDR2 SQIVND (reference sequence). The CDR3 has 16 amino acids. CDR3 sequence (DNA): TGTGCCAGTAGTGTCGGGACAGGGGATGGGGTCTACGAGCAGTACTTC. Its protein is CASSVGTGDGVYEQYF.

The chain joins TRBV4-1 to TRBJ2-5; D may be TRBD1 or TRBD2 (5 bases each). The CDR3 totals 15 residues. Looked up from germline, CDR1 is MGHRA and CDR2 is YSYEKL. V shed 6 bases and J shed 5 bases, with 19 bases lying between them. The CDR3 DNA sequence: TGCGCCAGCAGAGACCCGGGGCGACGAGGGGAGACCCAGTACTTC. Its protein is CASRDPGRRGETQYF.

The CDR3 sequence: CASSLGGTFGADTQYF. The CDR3, as DNA: TGTGCCAGCAGCTTAGGGGGGACCTTCGGTGCAGATACGCAGTATTTT. The rearrangement joins TRBV7-9 to TRBJ2-3; either TRBD1 or TRBD2 may fit D (5 bases each). V shed 1 base and J shed 4 bases, with 15 bases lying between them. The CDR3 contains 16 residues. CDR1 is SEHNR and CDR2 is FQNEAQ in the germline V gene (reference sequence). Full variable domain (rest looked up from reference TRBV7-9 and TRBJ2-3): DTGVSQNPRHKITKRGQNVTFRCDPISEHNRLYWYRQTLGQGPEFLTYFQNEAQLEKSRLLSDRFSAERPKGSFSTLEIQRTEQGDSAMYLCASSLGGTFGADTQYFGPGTRLTVL.

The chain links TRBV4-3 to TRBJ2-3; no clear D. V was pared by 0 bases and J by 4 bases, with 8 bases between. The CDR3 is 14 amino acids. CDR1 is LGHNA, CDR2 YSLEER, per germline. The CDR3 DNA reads TGCGCCAGCAGCCAAGACGGCCGTTCAGATACGCAGTATTTT. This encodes CASSQDGRSDTQYF.

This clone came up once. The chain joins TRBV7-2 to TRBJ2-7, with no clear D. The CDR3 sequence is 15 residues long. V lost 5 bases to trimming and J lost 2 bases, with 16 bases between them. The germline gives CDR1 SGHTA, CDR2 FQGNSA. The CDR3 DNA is TGTGCCAGCAGCCGCTCCACTGGAGAGGCCTACGAGCAGTACTTC. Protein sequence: CASSRSTGEAYEQYF. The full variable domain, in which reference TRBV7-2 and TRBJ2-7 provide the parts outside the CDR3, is GAGVSQSPSNKVTEKGKDVELRCDPISGHTALYWYRQSLGQGLEFLIYFQGNSAPDKSGLPSDRFSAERTGGSVSTLTIQRTQQEDSAVYLCASSRSTGEAYEQYFGPGTRLTVT.

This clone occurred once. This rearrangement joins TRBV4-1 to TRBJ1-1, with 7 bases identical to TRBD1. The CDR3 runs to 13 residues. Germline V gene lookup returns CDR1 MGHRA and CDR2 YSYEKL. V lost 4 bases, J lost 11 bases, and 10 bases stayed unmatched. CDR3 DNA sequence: TGCGCCAGCAGCCCCCAACCTGACAGGGCCGCTTTCTTT. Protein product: CASSPQPDRAAFF.

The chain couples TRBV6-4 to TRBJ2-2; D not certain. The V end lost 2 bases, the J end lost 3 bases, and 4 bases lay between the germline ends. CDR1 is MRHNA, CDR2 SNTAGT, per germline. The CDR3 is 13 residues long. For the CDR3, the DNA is TGTGCCAGCAGTGACATAGACACCGGGGAGCTGTTTTTT. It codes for CASSDIDTGELFF.

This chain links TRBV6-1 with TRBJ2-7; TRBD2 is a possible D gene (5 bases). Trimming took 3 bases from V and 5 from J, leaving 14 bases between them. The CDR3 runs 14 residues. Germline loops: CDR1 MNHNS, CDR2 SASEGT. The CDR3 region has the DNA TGTGCCAGCAGTGAGTCACCCGGGGTCGACGAGCAGTACTTC. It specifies CASSESPGVDEQYF.

The DNA for the CDR3 is TGTGCCAGCAGATTCGGAGAGGGGTTTGATGGCTACACCTTC. Its protein product is CASRFGEGFDGYTF. This sequence joins TRBV7-8 and TRBJ1-2, with D maybe TRBD1 (5 bases). This CDR3 contains 14 residues. CDR1 is SGHVS and CDR2 is FQNEAQ in the germline V gene. V lost 6 bases to trimming and J lost 6 bases, with 17 bases between them.

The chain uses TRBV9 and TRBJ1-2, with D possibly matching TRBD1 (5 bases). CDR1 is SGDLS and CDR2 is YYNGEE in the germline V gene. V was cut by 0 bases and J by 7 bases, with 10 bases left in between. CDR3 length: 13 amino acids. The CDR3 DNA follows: TGTGCCAGCAGCGTAGGGGAGGGGTCTGGCTACACCTTC. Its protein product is CASSVGEGSGYTF.

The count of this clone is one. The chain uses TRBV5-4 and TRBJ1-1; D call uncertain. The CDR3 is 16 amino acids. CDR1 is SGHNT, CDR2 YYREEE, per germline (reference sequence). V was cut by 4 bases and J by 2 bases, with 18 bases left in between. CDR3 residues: CASSQELSLPNTEAFF. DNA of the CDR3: TGTGCCAGCAGCCAAGAGCTCTCACTACCAAACACTGAAGCTTTCTTT.